Presented here are 14 T cell receptor beta chains from one specimen sequenced in a study of shared clonotypes between healthy human individuals. Only in-frame clones appear in the TCRdb table, and some are missing; sequencing was by immunoSEQ multiplex PCR. The sample includes millions of clones, 90% to 95% of them seen just once. The sequenced sample was naive CD4+ T cells from PBMCs. Subset specified: CD45RA+ positively selected. These receptors were collected from a young man in good health. Some clones in this sample may be carry-over from other donors' samples.

To note about this clone: This sample includes further DNA sequences coding for the same CDR3. This chain's CDR3 is CASSLGGSSYNEQFF. The DNA for the CDR3 is TGTGCCAGCTCTCTAGGAGGGAGCTCCTACAATGAGCAGTTCTTC. The chain is built from TRBV28 and TRBJ2-1; D is perhaps TRBD2 (6 bases). The CDR3 loop spans 15 amino acids. Looked up from germline, CDR1 is MDHEN and CDR2 is SYDVKM. V shed 8 bases and J shed 0 bases, with 14 bases lying between them.

About this clone itself: The sample contains more than one DNA sequence encoding this CDR3. This chain links TRBV7-9 with TRBJ2-5, with D unresolved. Germline V gene lookup returns CDR1 SEHNR and CDR2 FQNEAQ (reference sequence). The V gene lost 5 bases and the J gene lost 5 bases, with 6 bases spanning the gap. This CDR3 is built from 11 residues. CDR3 bases: TGTGCCAGCAGCCCGATGGAGACCCAGTACTTC. Residues: CASSPMETQYF.

The chain combines TRBV5-4 with TRBJ2-5; possibly TRBD1 for D (5 bases). Germline-derived CDR1 and CDR2 are SGHNT and YYREEE (reference sequence). The ends were cut back, 2 bases at V and 3 bases at J, with 8 bases in the middle. The CDR3 is 13 amino acids. In DNA, the CDR3 is TGTGCCAGCAGCTTCAGGGTGGAAGAGACCCAGTACTTC. It encodes CASSFRVEETQYF.

The V gene is TRBV6-5, the J gene TRBJ1-2; D gene uncertain. The V end lost 5 bases, the J end lost 4 bases, and 5 bases lay between the germline ends. This CDR3 contains 11 residues. CDR1 is MNHEY, CDR2 SVGAGI, per germline. The CDR3 region has the DNA TGTGCCAGCAGTCCCCTCTATGGCTACACCTTC. As protein: CASSPLYGYTF.

This chain joins TRBV5-5 and TRBJ1-5; D perhaps matches TRBD1 (5 bases). Between the trimmed V and J ends, which lost 4 bases and 0 bases, there was a span of 14 bases. Germline values: CDR1 SGHKS, CDR2 YYEKEE (reference sequence). This CDR3 has 16 residues. The CDR3 DNA follows: TGTGCCAGCAGCCCGTCGGGGCGATATAGCAATCAGCCCCAGCATTTT. It yields the protein CASSPSGRYSNQPQHF.

The chain recombines TRBV6-6 with TRBJ2-1; tentatively, D is TRBD2 (6 bases). The germline CDR1 and CDR2 sequences are MNHNY and SVGAGI (reference sequence). This CDR3 comprises 15 residues. The V and J ends lost 5 bases and 0 bases respectively, with 11 bases between them. CDR3 residues: CASSPLALSYNEQFF. For the CDR3, the DNA is TGTGCCAGCAGTCCGCTAGCGCTCTCCTACAATGAGCAGTTCTTC.

The gene calls are TRBV11-2 and TRBJ1-2; D might be TRBD1 (5 bases). V was clipped by 2 bases and J by 7 bases, with 8 bases between them. The germline V gene encodes CDR1 SGHAT and CDR2 FQNNGV. CDR3 length equals 12 residues. This CDR3 is CASSLLGVGYTF. The CDR3 nucleotides read TGTGCCAGCAGCTTATTGGGGGTTGGCTACACCTTC.

This chain links TRBV27 with TRBJ2-1, with unresolved D. The germline V and J ends were trimmed by 3 bases and 10 bases, with 13 bases remaining between them. The CDR3 loop spans 13 amino acids. Germline V gene sequence: CDR1 MNHEY, CDR2 SMNVEV (reference sequence). The CDR3 reads CASSFGRTGEQFF. The CDR3 nucleotides are TGTGCCAGCAGTTTTGGACGAACCGGAGAGCAGTTCTTC.

The CDR3 is CARRGTSGRKQYF. The CDR3 DNA reads TGCGCCAGGCGCGGGACTAGCGGTCGCAAGCAGTACTTC. The chain couples TRBV10-1 to TRBJ2-7, with 11 bases fitting TRBD2. This CDR3 comprises 13 residues. The V segment lost 9 bases and the J segment 8 bases; nucleotides outside the gene matches: 9. Germline V lookup: CDR1 WNHNN, CDR2 SYGVQD (reference sequence).

The chain has TRBV19 and TRBJ1-5; possibly TRBD1 for D (5 bases). Germline-derived CDR1 and CDR2 are LNHDA and SQIVND (reference sequence). V was clipped by 3 bases and J by 7 bases, with 16 bases between them. The CDR3 extends over 15 amino acids. CDR3 sequence (DNA): TGTGCCAGTAGTATTATTCGGGTGGGGGGACAGCCCCAGCATTTT. Its translation is CASSIIRVGGQPQHF.

To note about this clone: This same CDR3 is encoded by further DNA sequences in the sample. The J gene is TRBJ2-1, the V gene TRBV5-4, with 8 bases aligning to TRBD2. Germline trimming cut 1 base from V and 4 bases from J; bases unmatched to any gene: 4. The CDR3 contains 15 residues. Germline V gives CDR1 SGHNT, CDR2 YYREEE (reference sequence). The CDR3 DNA reads TGTGCCAGCAGCTTGACTAGCGGAAGTTACAATGAGCAGTTCTTC. Translating it yields CASSLTSGSYNEQFF.

The chain combines TRBV15 with TRBJ1-1; D perhaps matches TRBD1 (6 bases). V lost 1 base and J 10 bases, leaving 10 bases between the germline ends. Germline assignment: CDR1 LNHNV and CDR2 YYDKDF (reference sequence). There are 12 residues in the CDR3. This CDR3 reads CATSRGTDGAFF. In nucleotides, the CDR3 is TGTGCCACCAGCAGAGGGACAGATGGAGCTTTCTTT.

The chain recombines TRBV5-1 with TRBJ2-3; D uncertain. The CDR3 runs to 13 residues. Germline CDR1 SGHRS, CDR2 YFSETQ. Trimming removed 3 bases from V and 4 bases from J, with 9 bases in between. CDR3 bases: TGCGCCAGCAGCTCCACGACCTCAGATACGCAGTATTTT. Translation: CASSSTTSDTQYF.

The chain uses TRBV10-3 and TRBJ2-1, with D possibly TRBD2 on 5 matching bases. The CDR3 has 14 amino acids. Between the trimmed V and J ends, which lost 3 bases and 14 bases, there was a span of 20 bases. Germline V gene data show CDR1 as ENHRY and CDR2 as SYGVKD. CDR3 coding DNA: TGTGCCATCAGTGACGAGCGGAGTCAGGTGGTGAAGTTCTTC. This encodes CAISDERSQVVKFF.